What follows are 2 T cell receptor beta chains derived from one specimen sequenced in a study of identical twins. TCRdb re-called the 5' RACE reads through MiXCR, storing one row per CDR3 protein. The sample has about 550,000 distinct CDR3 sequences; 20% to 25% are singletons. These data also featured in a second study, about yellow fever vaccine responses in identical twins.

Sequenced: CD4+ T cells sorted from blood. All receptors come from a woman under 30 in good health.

CDR3 DNA sequence: TGTGCCAGCAGCCAGGGACAGGGAAATGGCTACACCTTC. Translation: CASSQGQGNGYTF. The genes are TRBV12-3 or TRBV12-4 and TRBJ1-2; 9 bases fit TRBD1. Trimming cost V 6 bases and J 6 bases; bases outside gene matches: 5. This CDR3 is 13 amino acids long.

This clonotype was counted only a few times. The CDR3 spells CSAQATRGASGYDEQYF. CDR3 nucleotides: TGCAGTGCGCAGGCGACTAGGGGGGCTAGCGGGTACGACGAGCAGTACTTC. The rearrangement uses TRBV20-1 and TRBJ2-7; 8 bases are shared with TRBD2. V was pared by 6 bases and J by 5 bases, with 21 bases of the junction left unmatched. Germline-derived CDR1 and CDR2 are DFQATT and SNEGSKA (reference sequence). This CDR3 spans 17 amino acids.